Listed below are T cell receptor beta chains from one sample, sequenced in a study of a mutant IDH1 vaccine in newly diagnosed glioma. Profiled with immunoSEQ multiplex PCR; TCRdb holds only in-frame clones, not every one. The table lists 70,000 or so clones, 80% to 90% of them singletons. Sequencing used peripheral blood mononuclear cells (PBMCs), obtained from a glioma patient treated with radiotherapy, temozolomide or both. The receptors originated from a woman aged 18-29 years with glioma. Some clones in this sample may be carry-over from other donors' samples. The CDR3 runs from the conserved cysteine through the conserved F or W. The D gene is left open where the match is weak. Clone size appears in some rows only: once, few, many, or a class for an expanded clone.

CDR3aa | CDR3nt | j_gene | v_gene | abundance | d_gene
CASSPITGAAEAFF | TGTGCCAGCTCACCAATAACAGGGGCAGCTGAAGCTTTCTTT | TRBJ1-1 | TRBV18 | . | TRBD1
CSAAVLNEQFF | TGCAGTGCTGCGGTCCTGAATGAGCAGTTCTTC | TRBJ2-1 | TRBV20-1 | . | .
CASSHGTMETQYF | TGTGCTAGCAGCCACGGGACTATGGAGACCCAGTACTTC | TRBJ2-5 | TRBV7-7 | . | TRBD2
CASSALSRSGGGETQYF | TGTGCCAGCAGTGCATTGTCAAGGAGCGGGGGAGGGGAGACCCAGTACTTC | TRBJ2-5 | TRBV6-1 | . | TRBD2
CASSLGTGVRETQYF | TGTGCCAGCAGCTTAGGGACGGGGGTTCGGGAGACCCAGTACTTC | TRBJ2-5 | TRBV7-8 | once | .
CASTAGTGNYGYTF | TGTGCCAGCACGGCCGGGACAGGGAACTATGGCTACACCTTC | TRBJ1-2 | TRBV9 | . | TRBD1
CASSLEQGGQPQHF | TGTGCCAGCAGCTTGGAACAGGGAGGTCAGCCCCAGCATTTT | TRBJ1-5 | TRBV5-8 | . | .
CASSVRLAGELFF | TGTGCCAGCAGCGTCCGACTAGCCGGGGAGCTGTTTTTT | TRBJ2-2 | TRBV14 | . | .
CASSPVGQGEAETQYF | TGCGCCAGCAGCCCGGTGGGACAGGGAGAGGCGGAGACCCAGTACTTC | TRBJ2-5 | TRBV5-1 | once | TRBD1
CASRGVYEQYF | TGTGCCAGCAGAGGAGTCTACGAGCAGTACTTC | TRBJ2-7 | TRBV5-6 | few | .
CASSEEGYTF | TGTGCCAGCAGTGAAGAAGGCTACACCTTC | TRBJ1-2 | TRBV2 | . | .
CASSLGTNYGYTF | TGTGCCAGCAGCTTGGGGACAAACTATGGCTACACCTTC | TRBJ1-2 | TRBV7-9 | . | .
CASRGIYEQFF | TGTGCCAGCAGGGGGATCTATGAGCAGTTCTTC | TRBJ2-1 | TRBV2 | . | .
CASSSTAYEQYF | TGTGCCAGCAGTTCGACAGCGTACGAGCAGTACTTC | TRBJ2-7 | TRBV7-9 | . | .
CASSQTDGLNTEAFF | TGTGCCAGCAGTCAAACGGACGGTCTGAACACTGAAGCTTTCTTT | TRBJ1-1 | TRBV7-8 | . | .
CASSFDGSSGNTIYF | TGTGCCAGCAGCTTTGACGGAAGCTCTGGAAACACCATATATTTT | TRBJ1-3 | TRBV7-9 | . | .
CASSDSPHEQYF | TGTGCCAGCTCAGACAGCCCACACGAGCAGTACTTC | TRBJ2-7 | TRBV18 | . | .